The 7 T cell receptor beta chains in this list originate from one sample, sequenced in a study of blood T cell repertoires in COVID-19. Measured with immunoSEQ multiplex PCR; TCRdb has only the in-frame clones, and not every one. The data hold 25,000 to 35,000 clones, with approximately 81% observed a single time. The specimen sequenced was peripheral blood. The receptor set was obtained from a woman aged 55-75 years with acute or convalescent COVID-19.

This clone was observed a single time. The J gene is TRBJ2-7, the V gene TRBV6-5; possible D gene TRBD1, 6 bases. V was clipped by 7 bases and J by 4 bases, with 14 bases between them. Germline lookup yields CDR1 MNHEY and CDR2 SVGAGI. The length of the CDR3 is 13 residues. CDR3 region: CASTGTPAYEQYF. Here the CDR3 DNA reads TGTGCCAGCACCGGGACACCGGCTTACGAGCAGTACTTC.

This sequence joins TRBV19 and TRBJ1-4, with 8 bases aligning to TRBD1. Trimming cost V 6 bases and J 2 bases; bases outside gene matches: 14. CDR1 and CDR2 from the germline V gene are LNHDA and SQIVND (reference sequence). There are 18 residues in the CDR3. The CDR3 here is CASSETRTGFGTNEKLFF. As DNA, the CDR3 is TGTGCCAGTAGCGAGACCAGGACAGGGTTCGGTACTAATGAAAAACTGTTTTTT.

V usage is TRBV13 and J usage is TRBJ1-6, with 8 positions matching TRBD1. Germline V gene data show CDR1 as PRHDT and CDR2 as FYEKMQ (reference sequence). The V and J ends lost 4 bases and 7 bases, in that order; junction bases with no gene match: 6. The CDR3 sequence is 15 residues long. The CDR3 protein is CASSSGTGLNSPLHF. CDR3 coding DNA: TGTGCCAGCAGCTCCGGGACAGGTTTGAATTCACCCCTCCACTTT.

This clone was detected once. The chain is built from TRBV4-1 and TRBJ1-1; weak D call: TRBD1 (6 bases). The CDR3 has 15 residues. V was trimmed by 1 base and J by 5 bases, leaving 14 bases between them. CDR1 MGHRA and CDR2 YSYEKL come from the germline V gene. DNA for the CDR3: TGCGCCAGCAGCCAAGGGCAAGGGGGGGGGACTGAAGCTTTCTTT. It translates to CASSQGQGGGTEAFF.

This clone was picked up one time. The V gene is TRBV19, the J gene TRBJ1-6, with D maybe TRBD1 (6 bases). Per germline, CDR1 LNHDA and CDR2 SQIVND (reference sequence). The CDR3 totals 15 residues. Trimming took 1 base from V and 3 from J, leaving 7 bases between them. The CDR3 coding sequence is TGTGCCAGTAGTATAGGCAGGGGCTATAATTCACCCCTCCACTTT. Amino acids: CASSIGRGYNSPLHF.

In its sample, this clone was seen once. The rearrangement joins TRBV28 to TRBJ2-7; TRBD2 aligns across 12 bases. Germline V gives CDR1 MDHEN, CDR2 SYDVKM. The CDR3 has 18 residues. J was trimmed by 3 bases and V by 6 bases; bases with no gene match: 15. The CDR3: CASSQDPSTSGGRYEQYF. The CDR3 nucleotides read TGTGCCAGCAGCCAAGATCCTTCTACTAGCGGGGGGCGCTACGAGCAGTACTTC.

The chain has TRBV29-1 and TRBJ2-3, with D possibly TRBD1 on 5 matching bases. V lost 7 bases and J 1 base, leaving 9 bases between the germline ends. CDR1 is SQVTM and CDR2 is ANQGSEA in the germline V gene. The length of the CDR3 is 12 residues. The CDR3 sequence is CSGGAGTDTQYF. The CDR3 coding sequence is TGCAGCGGTGGGGCGGGCACAGATACGCAGTATTTT.